The source of this T cell receptor beta chain is a study of T cells of healthy individuals. TCRdb ran MiXCR on the 5' RACE reads and lists one entry per CDR3 protein. The data hold 45,000 to 60,000 distinct CDR3 sequences, with approximately 14% observed a single time. This clonotype appeared many times. The receptor was derived from a human donor in good health.

Here the CDR3 DNA reads TGTGCCAGCAGTAGGGACAGGGGGGGCAATCAGCCCCAGCATTTT. It translates to CASSRDRGGNQPQHF. The V gene is TRBV2, the J gene TRBJ1-5; 11 nucleotides align to TRBD1. CDR1 is SNHLY, CDR2 FYNNEI, per germline. The ends lost 5 bases at V and 2 bases at J; junction bases unmatched: 2. The CDR3 totals 15 residues.